Below, one T cell receptor (beta chain) is given with its context. Its target antigen remains unknown. No quality values exist for individual bases; no much larger clone is one base distant. The immunoSEQ Assay, a bias-controlled multiplex PCR, was used to amplify TCRbeta CDR3 regions from genomic DNA. Concerning the study's data processing: Nucleated cell counts per sample were estimated from amplification of reference gene primers within the assay. Sequence reads were collapsed and filtered to measure the absolute abundance of every unique TCRbeta CDR3 rearrangement. For each sample, productive Simpson clonality was calculated as the square root of Simpson's diversity index over productive rearrangements. Here the immuneACCESS table is served through TCRdb, limited to in-frame sequences with V and J called. Missing clones are a known gap in these copies; in checked studies unresolved V genes cover under half, and the rest lacks a known reason. The V and J calls and the clone size are those of that table, but D and trimming were determined from the DNA. Counted in this sample were roughly 100,000 clones; over 70% of them appeared once. The ten largest clones capture 10% to 15% of the sample.

The data stem from a study of blood T cell repertoires in COVID-19 (dated by TCRdb to 2018 to 2020). Looking at the study overall: Samples from collaborators originated in the United States, Italy and Spain and spanned both the acute and convalescent phases of COVID-19. The samples were drawn from two sources: the first 160 participants of the ongoing ImmuneRACE study, and 1,254 subjects contributed by 6 global collaborators. The prospective study material was composed of cDNA or gDNA derived from T cells, B-cell-depleted T cells, or PBMCs. Sample metadata almost always included a de-identified subject ID, COVID-19 status, age in years and sex. Where available, HLA class I and class II types were taken from metadata supplied by the sample provider and were not determined by assay-based typing. The repertoires were made available in a free public database intended to serve as a resource for research on the immune response to SARS-CoV-2. Subjects who had been exposed to COVID-19, were actively infected with it, or had recovered from it provided the deeply sampled blood TCRbeta repertoires that made up the dataset. Findings and caveats that apply to the study as a whole: The quantity of clinical and demographic metadata differed by source and by participant and was supplied without curation.

CDR1 is given as DFQATT and CDR2 as SNEGSKA, both from the germline V gene (reference sequence). The trim is 5 bases for V and 2 bases for J, with a gap of 2 bases between the germline ends. Including cysteine and phenylalanine, the CDR3 has 10 amino acids. The retained sequence is limited to the CDR3, 30 bases, with the frame set at the first base. The collaborating institutions used their own protocols to collect whole blood in K2EDTA tubes. For TCRbeta analysis, collaborators shipped samples as frozen whole blood, isolated PBMCs, or DNA extracted from either of those sample types. The receptor's source is a human donor in a cohort sampled during active or convalescent COVID-19. The sample taken for sequencing was peripheral blood. Here the chain combines TRBV20-1 and TRBJ2-3, with the D gene call left open. The nucleotide sequence reads as follows: TGCAGTGCTCTCACAGATACGCAGTATTTT. Its protein is CSALTDTQYF.